These 10 T cell receptor beta chains came from one sample sequenced in a study of shared clonotypes between healthy human individuals. Naive CD8 cells, CD45RO-negative and positively selected for CCR7, excluded terminally differentiated effector memory CD45RA+ cells. Clones were sequenced by immunoSEQ multiplex PCR, and TCRdb holds only the in-frame ones, with some missing. This table holds hundreds of thousands of clones, nearly 98% found once. Material for sequencing was naive CD8+ T cells sorted from blood. Every receptor here comes from a man in his thirties or forties in good health.

This chain connects TRBV10-2 to TRBJ2-7; tentative D call: TRBD1 (5 bases). Trimming cost V 5 bases and J 2 bases, with 10 bases left between them. CDR1 and CDR2 from the germline V gene are WSHSY and SAAADI. The CDR3 covers 13 residues. The CDR3 region is CASSKGLTYEQYF. The CDR3 DNA reads as TGCGCCAGCAGTAAGGGGCTGACCTACGAGCAGTACTTC.

The chain employs TRBV11-2 and TRBJ2-1, with 8 bases that match TRBD1. The CDR3 sequence is 16 residues long. V lost 4 bases, J lost 3 bases, and 8 bases stayed unmatched. Germline V gene lookup returns CDR1 SGHAT and CDR2 FQNNGV. CDR3 protein: CASSSLQGAGYNEQFF. The CDR3 nucleotides read TGTGCCAGCAGCTCACTTCAGGGGGCGGGCTACAATGAGCAGTTCTTC. The variable domain in full, with the rest retrieved from reference TRBV11-2 and TRBJ2-1, is EAGVAQSPRYKIIEKRQSVAFWCNPISGHATLYWYQQILGQGPKLLIQFQNNGVVDDSQLPKDRFSAERLKGVDSTLKIQPAKLEDSAVYLCASSSLQGAGYNEQFFGPGTRLTVL.

The chain employs TRBV9 and TRBJ2-7; D might be TRBD2 (7 bases). This CDR3 is 13 amino acids long. The germline V gene has CDR1 SGDLS and CDR2 YYNGEE. The V gene lost 0 bases and the J gene lost 9 bases, with 13 bases spanning the gap. The CDR3 nucleotides are TGTGCCAGCAGCGTAGGATCGGGGGGCATGCAGTACTTC. As protein: CASSVGSGGMQYF. The whole variable domain, remainder taken from reference TRBV9 and TRBJ2-7, is DSGVTQTPKHLITATGQRVTLRCSPRSGDLSVYWYQQSLDQGLQFLIQYYNGEERAKGNILERFSAQQFPDLHSELNLSSLELGDSALYFCASSVGSGGMQYFGPGTRLTVT.

V is TRBV5-6 and J is TRBJ2-1; 7 positions match TRBD2. J was trimmed by 4 bases and V by 0 bases; bases with no gene match: 7. The V gene's germline CDR1 is SGHDT and CDR2 YYEEEE. CDR3 size: 16 residues. CDR3 coding DNA: TGTGCCAGCAGCTTGGGTAAGGGGAGGGTTTACAATGAGCAGTTCTTC. Its translation is CASSLGKGRVYNEQFF.

The chain combines TRBV2 with TRBJ2-1; 7 nucleotides align to TRBD2. The CDR3 has 15 residues. The V gene end was trimmed by 6 bases and the J gene end by 3 bases; junction bases not matched to a gene: 8. Germline V CDR1 and CDR2: SNHLY, FYNNEI. For the CDR3, the DNA is TGTGCCAGCAGGCCCGCCCGGGACTACTACAATGAGCAGTTCTTC. Translated: CASRPARDYYNEQFF.

This chain connects TRBV7-2 to TRBJ1-4, with unresolved D. Germline loops: CDR1 SGHTA, CDR2 FQGNSA. The CDR3 is 12 amino acids. The germline V and J ends were trimmed by 4 bases and 5 bases, with 5 bases remaining between them. The CDR3 nucleotides are TGTGCCAGCAGCTCCCGGAATGAAAAACTGTTTTTT. It is translated as CASSSRNEKLFF.

About this clone itself: The same CDR3 also results from other DNA sequences found in this sample. V usage is TRBV10-3 and J usage is TRBJ2-5; 14 positions agree with TRBD2. The V gene end was trimmed by 9 bases and the J gene end by 4 bases; junction bases not matched to a gene: 13. The CDR3 contains 17 residues. Looked up from germline, CDR1 is ENHRY and CDR2 is SYGVKD. CDR3 coding DNA: TGTGCCATTAGTCCGACTAGCGGGAGGGCCTTCGGAGAGACCCAGTACTTC. Its protein is CAISPTSGRAFGETQYF.

The V and J genes are TRBV29-1 and TRBJ2-3; tentatively, D is TRBD2 (5 bases). CDR1 is SQVTM and CDR2 is ANQGSEA in the germline V gene. Trimming removed 2 bases at V and 5 bases at J, with 17 bases between. CDR3 length: 15 amino acids. CDR3 loop: CSVESIVGAGDTQYF. CDR3 nucleotide sequence: TGCAGCGTTGAATCTATTGTGGGCGCGGGAGATACGCAGTATTTT.

The chain employs TRBV2 and TRBJ2-7; TRBD1 aligns across 9 bases. The germline V gene has CDR1 SNHLY and CDR2 FYNNEI. The V and J ends lost 6 bases and 3 bases, in that order; junction bases with no gene match: 6. The CDR3 sequence is 14 residues long. The DNA of the CDR3 is TGTGCCAGCAGCGGGGGACAGGGAGGCTACGAGCAGTACTTC. Its protein is CASSGGQGGYEQYF.

About this clone itself: The same CDR3 is also encoded by other DNA sequences in this sample. Here the CDR3 DNA reads TGCGCCAGCAGCTTGGGCAGCAATCAGCCCCAGCATTTT. Its translation is CASSLGSNQPQHF. The V call is TRBV5-1, the J call TRBJ1-5, with D unresolved. This CDR3 comprises 13 residues. CDR1 is SGHRS and CDR2 is YFSETQ in the germline V gene. Trimming shortened V by 0 bases and J by 1 base, and 2 bases separated the two germline ends. The full variable domain, in which reference TRBV5-1 and TRBJ1-5 provide the parts outside the CDR3, is KAGVTQTPRYLIKTRGQQVTLSCSPISGHRSVSWYQQTPGQGLQFLFEYFSETQRNKGNFPGRFSGRQFSNSRSEMNVSTLELGDSALYLCASSLGSNQPQHFGDGTRLSIL.